Listed below are T cell receptor beta chains from one sample, sequenced in a study of blood T cells in healthy people across ages. A single record per CDR3 protein comes from TCRdb applying MiXCR to the 5' RACE reads. The table shows about 780,000 distinct CDR3 sequences, with about 26% occurring only once. The same data also contributed to another study, on T cells of mothers and their children.

Material: blood. The origin of the receptors is a boy younger than 18 in good health. Both conserved end residues are part of each CDR3. The order of the fields is J gene, D gene, clone size, CDR3 length, V gene, CDR3 DNA, CDR3 protein. A D gene is named only where the DNA matches it firmly. Rows may omit the clone size; those that give it use once, few, many or a size class.

>TRBJ1-5|TRBD1|few|13|TRBV20-1
TGCAGTGCAGTTAGACAGGGCGGTCAGCCCCAGCATTTT
CSAVRQGGQPQHF
>TRBJ2-1|-|-|13|TRBV11-2
TGTGCCAGCAGCTGGGTTCTGAAGGATGAGCAGTTCTTC
CASSWVLKDEQFF
>TRBJ2-2|-|-|16|TRBV5-1
TGCGCCAGCGGATGGACGGAAACAGGGAACACCGGGGAGCTGTTTTTT
CASGWTETGNTGELFF
>TRBJ1-4|TRBD1|few|16|TRBV6-5
TGTGCCAGCAGTTACTGGGGGGACAGGGGAAGTGAAAAACTGTTTTTT
CASSYWGDRGSEKLFF
>TRBJ2-7|-|few|12|TRBV29-1
TGCAGCGTTCATAGCGGTAACTACGAGCAGTACTTC
CSVHSGNYEQYF
>TRBJ1-4|-|-|15|TRBV20-1
TGCAGTGCTAGAGACCGGGGATCTACTAATGAAAAACTGTTTTTT
CSARDRGSTNEKLFF
>TRBJ2-5|TRBD2|many|15|TRBV5-1
TGCGCCAGCAGCTTGGCGGGACTAGGAACAGAGACCCAGTACTTC
CASSLAGLGTETQYF
>TRBJ2-1|-|many|11|TRBV12-3/TRBV12-4
TGTGCCAGCAGTTTAGTGTATGAGCAGTTCTTC
CASSLVYEQFF
>TRBJ2-7|-|-|13|TRBV10-3
TGTGCCGCACAGGGAGGGGGAACCTACGAGCAGTACTTC
CAAQGGGTYEQYF
>TRBJ1-1|TRBD1|few|14|TRBV18
TGTGCCAGCTCACCGGGGGACAGGGGCACTGAAGCTTTCTTT
CASSPGDRGTEAFF
>TRBJ2-5|TRBD2|few|16|TRBV27
TGTGCCAGCAGTGCTCGTCTAGCGGGGGCCCAAGAGACCCAGTACTTC
CASSARLAGAQETQYF
>TRBJ2-7|-|-|14|TRBV15
TGTGCCACCAGCAGAGAGGACAAGTCCTACGAGCAGTACTTC
CATSREDKSYEQYF
>TRBJ1-4|TRBD1|few|15|TRBV28
TGTGCCAGCAGTCATTCGCCCCAGGGGGATGAAAAACTGTTTTTT
CASSHSPQGDEKLFF
>TRBJ2-1|-|-|12|TRBV24-1
TGTGCCACCAGCCCGGGCTGGGATGAGCAGTTCTTC
CATSPGWDEQFF
>TRBJ1-2|-|-|15|TRBV21-1
TGTGCCAGCAGCAAAAACTCGTCTAGCCCAGGTGGCTACACCTTC
CASSKNSSSPGGYTF
>TRBJ2-7|-|-|16|TRBV28
TGTGCCAGCAGGGGTGGGGGTCCCTGGTCCGCCTACGAGCAGTACTTC
CASRGGGPWSAYEQYF
>TRBJ1-3|TRBD1|-|16|TRBV12-3/TRBV12-4
TGTGCCAGCAGTTTGTACAGGGGGGGGGGAGGAAACACCATATATTTT
CASSLYRGGGGNTIYF
>TRBJ2-1|-|few|19|TRBV7-3
TGTGCCAGCAGCTTAGGATTAGTGGGGGGGCGCTCCTCTTCCAATGAGCAGTTCTTC
CASSLGLVGGRSSSNEQFF
>TRBJ1-5|-|-|12|TRBV12-3/TRBV12-4
TGTGCCGGCACCGAAAACAATCAGCCCCAGCATTTT
CAGTENNQPQHF
>TRBJ1-4|-|few|14|TRBV6-5
TGTGCCAGCAGTTACTCAGGGGGAGGGGAAAAACTGTTTTTT
CASSYSGGGEKLFF
>TRBJ2-5|TRBD2|few|14|TRBV7-7
TGTGCTAGCAGCTCCGGACTAGCGGAAGAGACCCAGTGCTTC
CASSSGLAEETQCF
>TRBJ2-3|TRBD2|-|15|TRBV4-2
TGTGCCAGCAGCCAAGCGGGACTAGCAGCAGATACGCAGTATTTT
CASSQAGLAADTQYF
>TRBJ1-3|-|-|13|TRBV12-3/TRBV12-4
TGTGCCAGCAGTACGGACGCGGGTAACACCATATATTTT
CASSTDAGNTIYF
>TRBJ1-4|TRBD1|few|16|TRBV4-1
TGCGCCAGCAGCCATCCTCCGGGACAGAATAATGAAAAACTGTTTTTT
CASSHPPGQNNEKLFF
>TRBJ2-3|-|few|14|TRBV4-1
TGCGCCAGCAGCTACTGGGGGGCCCAGGATACGCAGTATTTT
CASSYWGAQDTQYF
>TRBJ2-7|-|-|11|TRBV7-9
TGTGCCAACAGCTTCGGTTCCGAGCAGTACTTC
CANSFGSEQYF
>TRBJ2-5|-|-|16|TRBV15
TGTGCCACCAGGCCCGGAGGAGAGACGTTGGAAGAGACCCAGTACTTC
CATRPGGETLEETQYF
>TRBJ1-1|TRBD1|few|14|TRBV7-9
TGTGCCAGCAGCTCCGCGACAGGGGTTCCTGAAGCTTTCTTT
CASSSATGVPEAFF
>TRBJ2-7|-|-|15|TRBV9
TGTGCCAGCAGCGGGCCGGACAGCTATCCCTACGAGCAGTACTTC
CASSGPDSYPYEQYF
>TRBJ2-1|-|-|14|TRBV29-1
TGCAGCGTTGTGGCCACTACGGGGGCCAATGAGCAGTTCTTC
CSVVATTGANEQFF
>TRBJ2-5|-|-|14|TRBV12-5
TGTGCTAGTGGTTTGGTGCCAGGGGAAGAGACCCAGTACTTC
CASGLVPGEETQYF
>TRBJ1-4|-|few|15|TRBV7-9
TGTGCCAGCAGCTTGGATCGGGGGGCCCGGGAAAAACTGTTTTTT
CASSLDRGAREKLFF
>TRBJ2-7|TRBD2|many|14|TRBV29-1
TGCAGCGTTGAAGATGTAGGACTAGTATCCGAGCAGTACTTC
CSVEDVGLVSEQYF
>TRBJ2-3|-|few|15|TRBV2
TGTGCCAGCGTGAGGGCGTCGAGGGGCACAGATACGCAGTATTTT
CASVRASRGTDTQYF
>TRBJ1-1|-|-|16|TRBV5-1
TGCGCCAGCAGCTCCAGGGGCGGAGGTATGAACACTGAAGCTTTCTTT
CASSSRGGGMNTEAFF
>TRBJ2-6|-|once|17|TRBV2
TGTGCCAGCAGAAGACGGGGACCCAGTTCTGGGGCCAACGTCCTGACTTTC
CASRRRGPSSGANVLTF
>TRBJ2-5|TRBD1|few|16|TRBV7-9
TGTGCCAGCAGCTTTCCGGGACAGGGGGATCGAGAGACCCAGTACTTC
CASSFPGQGDRETQYF
>TRBJ2-3|TRBD1|-|15|TRBV15
TGTGCCACCAGCGTAAGGACAGGTGGCGCAGATACGCAGTATTTT
CATSVRTGGADTQYF
>TRBJ2-5|TRBD1|-|13|TRBV27
TGTGCCACTCTGGGACAGGGGAAAGAGACCCAGTACTTC
CATLGQGKETQYF
>TRBJ2-1|TRBD2|few|12|TRBV11-3
TGTGCCAGCAGCTTGTCAGCGGGGAGTCAGTTCTTC
CASSLSAGSQFF
>TRBJ2-5|-|-|15|TRBV27
TGTGCCAGCAGTCTCCTCCGCGCACGAGGGGAGACCCAGTACTTC
CASSLLRARGETQYF
>TRBJ2-1|-|-|11|TRBV2
TGTGCCAGCAGTGACGCAGTTGAGCAGTTCTTC
CASSDAVEQFF
>TRBJ2-4|-|few|10|TRBV11-2
TGTGCCAGCAGCTTAACCATTCAGTACTTC
CASSLTIQYF
>TRBJ1-5|-|few|15|TRBV7-9
TGTGCCAGCAGCAACGGGGGGCGGGGGAATCAGCCCCAGCATTTT
CASSNGGRGNQPQHF
>TRBJ2-5|-|-|15|TRBV11-2
TGTGCCAGCAGCTTAGGTTTGGGGTTTCAAGAGACCCAGTACTTC
CASSLGLGFQETQYF
>TRBJ2-2|-|-|17|TRBV12-3/TRBV12-4
TGTGCCAGCAGCCCCAGGACAGAAGGAGGGAACACCGGGGAGCTGTCTTTT
CASSPRTEGGNTGELSF
>TRBJ2-7|-|-|14|TRBV10-3
TGTGCCATCAGTGAGTTAGGACAAGGCTACGAGCAGTACTTC
CAISELGQGYEQYF
>TRBJ1-2|-|-|13|TRBV7-9
TGTGCCAGCAGCTTAGCGGACTCCTATGGCTACACCTTC
CASSLADSYGYTF
>TRBJ2-7|TRBD1|-|15|TRBV10-3
TGTGCCATCAACCGCGGACAGGGCGTAAACGGCGAGCAGTACTTC
CAINRGQGVNGEQYF
>TRBJ2-5|-|few|15|TRBV5-1
TGCGCCAGCAGCTCTCGGGGCGACCGACGAGAGACCCAGTACTTC
CASSSRGDRRETQYF